Shown below are 15 T cell receptor beta chains from a single sample sequenced in a study of beta chain features in type 1 diabetes (dated by TCRdb to 2017 to 2018). Overall results and qualifications from the work: In all four CD4+ subsets, TCRB CDR3 length was moderately but significantly shorter in type 1 diabetes patients.

The receptor library was made with the immunoSEQ multiplex PCR assay. The entire isolated RNA was reverse transcribed using the High Capacity cDNA Reverse Transcription Kit, and thus expressed TCRB transcripts were sequenced. TCRdb took this table from immuneACCESS and kept in-frame rearrangements with V and J called. Such tables lack part of the clones; where checked against another copy, unresolved V genes explain under half of the gap, and the rest is unexplained. This sample lists a few hundred thousand clones; approximately 16% were detected once. 0.065% to 0.1% of the sample goes to the ten largest clones. No antigens are known for them. Sequencing used naive CD4+ T cells from blood. The cell subset or site label, read with the paper, signifies: true naive CD4+ T cells. These receptors were collected from a man under 40 with type 1 diabetes.

This chain uses TRBV14 with TRBJ2-5; TRBD1 aligns across 7 bases. Germline CDR1 SGHDN, CDR2 FVKESK. V lost 3 bases to trimming and J lost 5 bases; unmatched junction nucleotides: 12. The length of the CDR3 is 16 residues. The CDR3: CASSQLSTGRAETQYF. In nucleotides, the CDR3 is TGTGCCAGCAGCCAGCTTTCGACAGGGCGGGCGGAGACCCAGTACTTC. Full variable domain (remainder filled in from reference TRBV14 and TRBJ2-5): EAGVTQFPSHSVIEKGQTVTLRCDPISGHDNLYWYRRVMGKEIKFLLHFVKESKQDESGMPNNRFLAERTGGTYSTLKVQPAELEDSGVYFCASSQLSTGRAETQYFGPGTRLLVL.

A few counts support this clone. The genes are TRBV30 and TRBJ2-1, with unresolved D. V lost 8 bases and J lost 6, with 14 bases in between. The CDR3 contains 12 residues. Looked up from germline, CDR1 is GTSNPN and CDR2 is SVGIG (reference sequence). CDR3 bases: TGTGCCCAGGCGCCCGGTTTCAATGAGCAGTTCTTC. Amino acid sequence: CAQAPGFNEQFF.

The V call is TRBV30, the J call TRBJ1-1; D is perhaps TRBD1 (6 bases). Trimming took off 2 bases at V and 5 bases at J, with 15 bases between the two ends. Germline assignment: CDR1 GTSNPN and CDR2 SVGIG (reference sequence). The CDR3 runs 14 residues. CDR3 nucleotide sequence: TGTGCCTGGAGTCTGGGGGGGCCGCGAACTGAAGCTTTCTTT. Its protein is CAWSLGGPRTEAFF.

This clone was detected only a few times. The chain is built from TRBV5-1 and TRBJ2-5; TRBD1 might be the D (5 bases). The CDR3 is made up of 13 amino acids. In germline, CDR1 is SGHRS, CDR2 YFSETQ. With 5 bases removed from V and 4 bases from J, the gap between germline ends came to 12 bases. CDR3 DNA: TGCGCCAGCAGGCCGAATCAGGGAGAGACCCAGTACTTC. Amino acids: CASRPNQGETQYF.

This clone was picked up a small number of times. The rearrangement uses TRBV30 and TRBJ1-4, with D hard to call. V lost 0 bases and J lost 8, with 10 bases in between. The length of the CDR3 is 13 residues. Germline lookup yields CDR1 GTSNPN and CDR2 SVGIG (reference sequence). The CDR3 sequence: CAWSVGLREKLFF. In DNA form, the CDR3 reads TGTGCCTGGAGTGTCGGCCTAAGGGAAAAACTGTTTTTT.

As concerns this clone: Other DNA sequences in the sample encode the same CDR3. The chain recombines TRBV7-2 with TRBJ2-5; TRBD1 matches at 7 bases. Per germline, CDR1 SGHTA and CDR2 FQGNSA. With V trimmed by 3 bases and J by 2 bases, 3 bases remained unmatched. This CDR3 has 14 residues. The CDR3 region is CASSFNRGQETQYF. In DNA, the CDR3 is TGTGCCAGCAGCTTCAACAGGGGACAAGAGACCCAGTACTTC.

This clone was seen only a few times. The chain joins TRBV19 to TRBJ1-1, with TRBD1 as a possible D gene (6 bases). The CDR3 extends over 13 amino acids. Trimming shortened V by 6 bases and J by 1 base, and 9 bases separated the two germline ends. The germline CDR1 and CDR2 sequences are LNHDA and SQIVND (reference sequence). CDR3 in amino acids: CASRLQGNTEAFF. The CDR3 DNA reads TGTGCCAGTAGACTACAGGGGAACACTGAAGCTTTCTTT.

This clone was seen only a few times. The V gene is TRBV7-9, the J gene TRBJ2-7; tentative D call: TRBD1 (5 bases). CDR1 is SEHNR and CDR2 is FQNEAQ in the germline V gene (reference sequence). CDR3 length equals 14 residues. Trimming cost V 1 base and J 0 bases, with 7 bases left between them. The CDR3 coding sequence is TGTGCCAGCAGCTTAGAGGGGTCCTCCTACGAGCAGTACTTC. This gives the protein CASSLEGSSYEQYF.

This sequence joins TRBV4-1 and TRBJ2-2; 9 bases are shared with TRBD1. The V and J ends lost 3 bases and 8 bases, in that order; junction bases with no gene match: 10. The CDR3 has 16 residues. Germline assignment: CDR1 MGHRA and CDR2 YSYEKL. In DNA, the CDR3 is TGCGCCAGCAGCCATCAAAGGACAGGGGCGCAGGGGGAGCTGTTTTTT. Translating it yields CASSHQRTGAQGELFF.

The rearrangement links TRBV5-1 to TRBJ2-7; TRBD1 agrees at 8 bases. Looked up from germline, CDR1 is SGHRS and CDR2 is YFSETQ. V was clipped by 4 bases and J by 3 bases; unmatched bases: 3. The CDR3 sequence is 13 residues long. The chain's CDR3 is CASSMDRVYEQYF. CDR3 DNA sequence: TGCGCCAGCAGCATGGACAGGGTCTACGAGCAGTACTTC.

CDR3 region: CASSQYGHGSYEQYF. The CDR3 nucleotides read TGTGCCAGCAGCCAATACGGTCACGGCTCCTACGAGCAGTACTTC. The chain recombines TRBV9 with TRBJ2-7; D gene uncertain. Germline V gene sequence: CDR1 SGDLS, CDR2 YYNGEE. CDR3 length: 15 amino acids. V was pared by 4 bases and J by 0 bases, with 14 bases between.

This chain links TRBV7-9 with TRBJ2-7; D call uncertain. Per germline, CDR1 SEHNR and CDR2 FQNEAQ (reference sequence). The length of the CDR3 is 11 residues. Trimming shortened V by 5 bases and J by 3 bases, and 5 bases separated the two germline ends. Here the CDR3 DNA reads TGTGCCAGCAGCGCTGACTACGAGCAGTACTTC. Its protein product is CASSADYEQYF.

This chain joins TRBV9 and TRBJ2-3; D is ambiguous. This CDR3 contains 12 residues. V was clipped by 3 bases and J by 3 bases, with 5 bases between them. CDR1 SGDLS and CDR2 YYNGEE come from the germline V gene. The CDR3 is CASSAGTDTQYF. The CDR3 region has the DNA TGTGCCAGCAGCGCCGGTACAGATACGCAGTATTTT.

The chain has TRBV7-2 and TRBJ2-6; D gene ambiguous. The CDR3 loop spans 16 amino acids. The V end was cut by 5 bases, the J end by 1 base, with 12 bases between. The germline gives CDR1 SGHTA, CDR2 FQGNSA. CDR3 region: CASSLRHSSGANVLTF. The CDR3 nucleotides are TGTGCCAGCAGCCTAAGACATTCTTCTGGGGCCAACGTCCTGACTTTC.

The rearrangement uses TRBV25-1 and TRBJ1-3; no firm D call. Per germline, CDR1 MGHDK and CDR2 SYGVNS. V dropped 1 base and J dropped 4 bases, with 5 bases sitting between them. The CDR3 length is 13 residues. The CDR3 DNA follows: TGTGCCAGCAGTGAATTCGGGGGAAACACCATATATTTT. Encoded protein: CASSEFGGNTIYF.